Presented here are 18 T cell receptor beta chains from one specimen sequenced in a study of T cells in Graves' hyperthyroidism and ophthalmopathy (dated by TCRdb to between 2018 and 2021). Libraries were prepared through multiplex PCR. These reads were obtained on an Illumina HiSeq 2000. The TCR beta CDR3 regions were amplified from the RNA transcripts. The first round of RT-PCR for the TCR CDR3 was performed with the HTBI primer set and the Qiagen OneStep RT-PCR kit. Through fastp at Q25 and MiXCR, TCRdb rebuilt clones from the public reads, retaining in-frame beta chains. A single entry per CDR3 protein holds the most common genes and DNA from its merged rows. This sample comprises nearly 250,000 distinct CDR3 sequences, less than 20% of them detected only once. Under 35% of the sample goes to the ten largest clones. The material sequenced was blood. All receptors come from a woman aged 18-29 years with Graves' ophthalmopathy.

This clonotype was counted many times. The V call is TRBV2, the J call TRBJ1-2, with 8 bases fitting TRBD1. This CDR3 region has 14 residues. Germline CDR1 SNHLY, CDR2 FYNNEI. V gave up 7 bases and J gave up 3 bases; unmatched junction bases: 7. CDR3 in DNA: TGTGCCAGCACAGGACAGGGAGGCCACTATGGCTACACCTTC. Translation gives CASTGQGGHYGYTF.

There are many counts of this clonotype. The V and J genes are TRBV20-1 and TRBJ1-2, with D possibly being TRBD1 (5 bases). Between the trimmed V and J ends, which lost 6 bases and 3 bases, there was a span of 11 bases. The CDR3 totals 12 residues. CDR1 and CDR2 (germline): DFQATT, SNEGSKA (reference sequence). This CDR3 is CSARGGDYGYTF. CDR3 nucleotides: TGCAGTGCCCGCGGGGGGGACTATGGCTACACCTTC.

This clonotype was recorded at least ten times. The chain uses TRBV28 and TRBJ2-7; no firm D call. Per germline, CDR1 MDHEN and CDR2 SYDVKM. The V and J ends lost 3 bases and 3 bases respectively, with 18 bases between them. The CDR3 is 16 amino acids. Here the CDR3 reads CASSLRLPPGYYEQYF. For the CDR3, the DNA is TGTGCCAGCAGTTTGCGGCTACCTCCGGGTTACTACGAGCAGTACTTC.

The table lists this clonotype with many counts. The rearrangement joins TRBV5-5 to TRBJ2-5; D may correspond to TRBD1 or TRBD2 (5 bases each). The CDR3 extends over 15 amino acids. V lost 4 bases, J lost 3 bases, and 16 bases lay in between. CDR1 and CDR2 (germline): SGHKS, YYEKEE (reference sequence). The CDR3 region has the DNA TGTGCCAGCAGCGGGGGTTGGGGGTTAGAAGAGACCCAGTACTTC. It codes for CASSGGWGLEETQYF.

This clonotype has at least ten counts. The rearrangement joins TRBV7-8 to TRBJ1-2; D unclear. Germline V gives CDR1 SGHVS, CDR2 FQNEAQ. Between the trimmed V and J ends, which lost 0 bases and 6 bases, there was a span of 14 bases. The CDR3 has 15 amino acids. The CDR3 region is CASSLARVDANGYTF. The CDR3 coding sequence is TGTGCCAGCAGCTTAGCGCGGGTTGACGCGAATGGCTACACCTTC.

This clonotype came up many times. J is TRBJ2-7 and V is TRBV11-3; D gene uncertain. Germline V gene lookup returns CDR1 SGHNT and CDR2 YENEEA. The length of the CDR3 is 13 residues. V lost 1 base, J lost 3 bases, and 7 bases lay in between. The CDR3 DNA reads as TGTGCCAGCAGCTTAGGTGCGTTCTACGAGCAGTACTTC. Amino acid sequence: CASSLGAFYEQYF.

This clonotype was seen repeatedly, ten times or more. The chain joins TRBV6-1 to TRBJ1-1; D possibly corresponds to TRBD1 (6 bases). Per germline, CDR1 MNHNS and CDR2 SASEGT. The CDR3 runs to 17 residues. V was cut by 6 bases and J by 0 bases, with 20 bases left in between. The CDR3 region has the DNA TGTGCCAGCAGATCAGCCGGGACAACAACCATGAACACTGAAGCTTTCTTT. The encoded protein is CASRSAGTTTMNTEAFF.

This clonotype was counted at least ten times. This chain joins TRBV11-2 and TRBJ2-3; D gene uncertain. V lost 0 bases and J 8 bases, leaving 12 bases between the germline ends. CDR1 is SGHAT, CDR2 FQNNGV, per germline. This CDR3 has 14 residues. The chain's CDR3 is CASSLEFFTGTQYF. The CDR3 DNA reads TGTGCCAGCAGCTTAGAGTTCTTTACTGGTACGCAGTATTTT.

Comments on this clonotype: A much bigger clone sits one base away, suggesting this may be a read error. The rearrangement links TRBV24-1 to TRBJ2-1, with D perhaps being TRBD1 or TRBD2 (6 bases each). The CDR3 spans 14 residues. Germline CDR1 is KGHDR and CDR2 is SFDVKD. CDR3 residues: CATSGLLGGSEQFF. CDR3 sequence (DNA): TGTGCCACCAGTGGTTTGCTAGGGGGGAGTGAGCAGTTCTTC.

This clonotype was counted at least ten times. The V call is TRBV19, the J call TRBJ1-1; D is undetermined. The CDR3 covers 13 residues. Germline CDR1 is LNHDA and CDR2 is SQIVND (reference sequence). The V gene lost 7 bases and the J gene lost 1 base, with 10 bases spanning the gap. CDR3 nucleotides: TGTGCCAGTACCCTTGGGAAGAACACTGAAGCTTTCTTT. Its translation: CASTLGKNTEAFF.

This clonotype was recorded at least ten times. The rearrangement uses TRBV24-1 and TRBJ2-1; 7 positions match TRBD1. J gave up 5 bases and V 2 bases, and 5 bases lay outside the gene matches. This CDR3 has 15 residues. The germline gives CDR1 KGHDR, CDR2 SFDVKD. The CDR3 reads CATSDWGRGNNEQFF. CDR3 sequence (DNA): TGTGCCACCAGTGATTGGGGCAGGGGGAACAATGAGCAGTTCTTC.

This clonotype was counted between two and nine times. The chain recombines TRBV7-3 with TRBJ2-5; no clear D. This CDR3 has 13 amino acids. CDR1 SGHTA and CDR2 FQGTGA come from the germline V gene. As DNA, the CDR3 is TGTCCCCCCCTTGGGTCTGGGCAAGAGACCCAGTACTTC. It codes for CPPLGSGQETQYF.

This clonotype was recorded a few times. The CDR3 coding sequence is TGTGCCAGCAGCTTATGGGGCGGGACAGGGGGCGAAGCTTTCTTT. Translating gives CASSLWGGTGGEAFF. The chain has TRBV7-2 and TRBJ1-1, with TRBD1 matching over 12 bases. This CDR3 comprises 15 residues. CDR1 SGHTA and CDR2 FQGNSA come from the germline V gene. After removal of 2 bases from V and 8 bases from J, the junction contained 6 bases not matched to a gene.

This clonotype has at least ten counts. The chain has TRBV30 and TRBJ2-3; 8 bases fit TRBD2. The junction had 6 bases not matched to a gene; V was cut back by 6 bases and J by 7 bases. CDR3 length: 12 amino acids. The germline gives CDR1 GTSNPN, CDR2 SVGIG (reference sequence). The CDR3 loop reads CACKGTSNTQYF. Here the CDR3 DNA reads TGTGCCTGTAAAGGGACTAGTAATACGCAGTATTTT. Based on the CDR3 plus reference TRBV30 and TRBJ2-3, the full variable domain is SQTIHQWPATLVQPVGSPLSLECTVEGTSNPNLYWYRQAAGRGLQLLFYSVGIGQISSEVPQNLSASRPQDRQFILSSKKLLLSDSGFYLCACKGTSNTQYFGPGTRLTVL.

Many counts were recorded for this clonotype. The CDR3 here is CASSYPGEPYEQYF. The CDR3 DNA reads TGTGCCAGCAGTTACCCCGGGGAGCCCTACGAGCAGTACTTC. The chain uses TRBV6-5 and TRBJ2-7; maybe TRBD2 (5 bases). The CDR3 is made up of 14 amino acids. The germline V gene encodes CDR1 MNHEY and CDR2 SVGAGI. V lost 2 bases, J lost 2 bases, and 10 bases lay in between.

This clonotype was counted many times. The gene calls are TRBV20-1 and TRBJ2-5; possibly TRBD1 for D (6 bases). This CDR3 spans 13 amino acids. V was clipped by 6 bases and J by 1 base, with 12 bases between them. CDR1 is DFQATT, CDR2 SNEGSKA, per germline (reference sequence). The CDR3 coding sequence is TGCAGTGCAAGCCGGGACACCCAAGAGACCCAGTACTTC. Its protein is CSASRDTQETQYF.

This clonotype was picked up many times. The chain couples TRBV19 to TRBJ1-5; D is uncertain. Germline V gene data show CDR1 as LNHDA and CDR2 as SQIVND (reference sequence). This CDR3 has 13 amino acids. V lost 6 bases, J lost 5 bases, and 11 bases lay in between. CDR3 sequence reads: CASSLQFDQPQHF. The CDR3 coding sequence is TGTGCCAGTAGCCTTCAGTTCGATCAGCCCCAGCATTTT.

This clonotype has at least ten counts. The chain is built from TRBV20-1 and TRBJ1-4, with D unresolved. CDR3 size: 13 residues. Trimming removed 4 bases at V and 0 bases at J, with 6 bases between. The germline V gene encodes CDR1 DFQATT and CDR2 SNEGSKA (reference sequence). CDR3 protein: CSAKFATNEKLFF. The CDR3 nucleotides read TGCAGTGCTAAATTTGCAACTAATGAAAAACTGTTTTTT.